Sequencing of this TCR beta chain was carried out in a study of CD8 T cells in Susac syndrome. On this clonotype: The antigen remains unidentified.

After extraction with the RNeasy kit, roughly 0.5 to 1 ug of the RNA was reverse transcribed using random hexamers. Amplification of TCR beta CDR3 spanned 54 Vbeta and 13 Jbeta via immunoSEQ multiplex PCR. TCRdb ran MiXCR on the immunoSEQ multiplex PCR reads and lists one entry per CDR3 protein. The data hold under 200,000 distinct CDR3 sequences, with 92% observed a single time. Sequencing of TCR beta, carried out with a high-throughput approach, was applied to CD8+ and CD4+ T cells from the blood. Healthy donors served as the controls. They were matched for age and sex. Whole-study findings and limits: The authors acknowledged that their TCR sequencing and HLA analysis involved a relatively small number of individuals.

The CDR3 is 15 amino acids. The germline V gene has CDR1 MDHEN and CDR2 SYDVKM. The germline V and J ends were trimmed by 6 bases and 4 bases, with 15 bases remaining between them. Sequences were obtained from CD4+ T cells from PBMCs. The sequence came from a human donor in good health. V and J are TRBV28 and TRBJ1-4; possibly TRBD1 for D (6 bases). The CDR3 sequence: CASSLGGLFNEKLFF. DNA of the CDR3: TGTGCCAGCAGCCTTGGGGGGCTGTTTAATGAAAAACTGTTTTTT.